Listed here are 22 T cell receptor beta chains from one sample, sequenced in a study of Ad26.COV2.S vaccination and SARS-CoV-2 variants. The treatment denotes: about 20 received Ad26.COV2.S at low or high dose, single or two shots; about 5 received placebo; per-sample allocation not given. Day 63 following the first vaccine or placebo injection was when the samples were taken. The method was immunoSEQ multiplex PCR; TCRdb's version includes in-frame clones alone and lacks a portion of them. The sample has about 680,000 clones; roughly 90% are singletons. Sequenced here: peripheral blood, sampled in a trial of Ad26.COV2.S vaccine versus placebo. These TCRs come from a person between 18 and 60 years old who received the Ad26.COV2.S COVID-19 vaccine or a placebo.

The chain employs TRBV19 and TRBJ2-4; D call uncertain. The germline V gene has CDR1 LNHDA and CDR2 SQIVND (reference sequence). The CDR3 extends over 16 amino acids. V gave up 3 bases and J gave up 2 bases, with 14 bases separating them. The CDR3: CASSIRTAETKNIQYF. CDR3 DNA: TGTGCCAGTAGTATTAGAACGGCAGAAACCAAAAACATTCAGTACTTC.

The V gene is TRBV29-1, the J gene TRBJ2-1; 11 bases are a match to TRBD1. Germline-derived CDR1 and CDR2 are SQVTM and ANQGSEA. Unmatched junction bases numbered 12, after V lost 3 bases and J lost 5 bases. CDR3 length: 17 amino acids. The CDR3 DNA sequence: TGCAGCGTTGAGACGGACAGGGGGCGCTCGGGACACAATGAGCAGTTCTTC. Amino acid sequence: CSVETDRGRSGHNEQFF.

J is TRBJ1-4 and V is TRBV27; D unclear. Trimming stripped 0 bases from V and 0 bases from J, with 11 bases between. This CDR3 spans 17 amino acids. CDR1 and CDR2 from the germline V gene are MNHEY and SMNVEV (reference sequence). CDR3 in amino acids: CASSLSIRFATNEKLFF. For the CDR3, the DNA is TGTGCCAGCAGTTTATCGATTAGGTTCGCAACTAATGAAAAACTGTTTTTT.

The gene calls are TRBV7-9 and TRBJ2-4; 10 bases fit TRBD2. Unmatched junction bases numbered 4, after V lost 3 bases and J lost 5 bases. This CDR3 region has 15 residues. Germline assignment: CDR1 SEHNR and CDR2 FQNEAQ (reference sequence). Here the CDR3 reads CASSLILAGENIQYF. DNA of the CDR3: TGTGCCAGCAGCTTGATCCTAGCGGGAGAAAACATTCAGTACTTC.

This clone was counted only a few times. J is TRBJ2-1 and V is TRBV5-4; 7 bases fit TRBD2. V dropped 4 bases and J dropped 2; count of bases not matched to a gene: 9. Germline assignment: CDR1 SGHNT and CDR2 YYREEE (reference sequence). The CDR3 is made up of 16 amino acids. The DNA of the CDR3 is TGTGCCAGCAGCGCTTCGGATGGGAGGGCCTACAATGAGCAGTTCTTC. It encodes CASSASDGRAYNEQFF.

The chain uses TRBV19 and TRBJ1-2; tentative D call: TRBD1 (5 bases). CDR3 size: 16 residues. The germline CDR1 and CDR2 sequences are LNHDA and SQIVND (reference sequence). With 1 base removed from V and 3 bases from J, the gap between germline ends came to 15 bases. The CDR3 sequence: CASSIAGQRDHYGYTF. The CDR3 nucleotides are TGTGCCAGTAGTATAGCAGGACAAAGGGATCACTATGGCTACACCTTC.

This chain joins TRBV30 and TRBJ2-1; no reliable D call. Per the germline V gene, CDR1 is GTSNPN and CDR2 is SVGIG (reference sequence). CDR3 length equals 10 residues. V was trimmed by 3 bases and J by 9 bases, leaving 6 bases between them. CDR3 nucleotide sequence: TGTGCCTGGAGACAAGTTGAGCAGTTCTTC. It specifies CAWRQVEQFF.

The chain carries TRBV6-5 and TRBJ1-6; D uncertain. This CDR3 comprises 14 residues. Trimming left V 0 bases short and J 5 bases short, with 5 bases between. The germline V gene has CDR1 MNHEY and CDR2 SVGAGI. CDR3 sequence: CASSYSADNSPLHF. The CDR3 coding sequence is TGTGCCAGCAGTTACTCAGCAGATAATTCACCCCTCCACTTT.

This chain links TRBV18 with TRBJ2-5; 9 bases are a match to TRBD2. There are 16 residues in the CDR3. After removal of 3 bases from V and 2 bases from J, the junction contained 7 bases not matched to a gene. Germline loops: CDR1 KGHSH, CDR2 LQKENI. CDR3 sequence (DNA): TGTGCCAGCTCACCTCCGGGACTAGCACATCAAGAGACCCAGTACTTC. It specifies CASSPPGLAHQETQYF.

The rearrangement links TRBV5-6 to TRBJ2-7; 10 nucleotides agree with TRBD1. This CDR3 spans 17 amino acids. Germline lookup yields CDR1 SGHDT and CDR2 YYEEEE. The ends lost 2 bases at V and 7 bases at J; junction bases unmatched: 15. The CDR3 DNA reads TGTGCCAGCAGCTTTTGGACAGGGGGAGCCCGACGGGTTGAGCAGTACTTC. This encodes CASSFWTGGARRVEQYF.

The gene calls are TRBV6-5 and TRBJ1-1; no firm D call. Germline V gene lookup returns CDR1 MNHEY and CDR2 SVGAGI. The CDR3 length is 14 residues. V was pared by 2 bases and J by 6 bases, with 13 bases between. This chain's CDR3 is CASSYAIPGAEAFF. The CDR3 region has the DNA TGTGCCAGCAGTTACGCTATACCGGGAGCTGAAGCTTTCTTT.

This chain connects TRBV3-1 (or the pseudogene TRBV3-2) to TRBJ2-2; a possible D gene is TRBD2 (6 bases). V lost 3 bases and J lost 1, with 12 bases in between. CDR1 and CDR2 from the germline V gene are LGHDT and YNNKEL (reference sequence). The CDR3 covers 16 residues. As DNA, the CDR3 is TGTGCCAGCAGCCATCAAAATAGCGGGAACACCGGGGAGCTGTTTTTT. Amino acid sequence: CASSHQNSGNTGELFF.

A remark on this clone: The same CDR3 arises from other DNA sequences in this sample as well. The chain is built from TRBV12-3 or TRBV12-4 and TRBJ2-7, with D perhaps matching TRBD2 (5 bases). V was clipped by 6 bases and J by 2 bases, with 11 bases between them. CDR3 size: 13 residues. The CDR3 loop reads CASRVSGTYEQYF. DNA of the CDR3: TGTGCCAGCAGGGTCTCCGGGACCTACGAGCAGTACTTC.

This clone came up once. V and J are TRBV7-2 and TRBJ1-5; D possibly corresponds to TRBD1 (6 bases). Germline CDR1 SGHTA, CDR2 FQGNSA. Between the trimmed V and J ends, which lost 5 bases and 2 bases, there was a span of 10 bases. CDR3 length: 14 amino acids. This CDR3 is CASSVNRGNQPQHF. The CDR3 DNA reads as TGTGCCAGCAGCGTTAACAGGGGCAATCAGCCCCAGCATTTT.

In its sample, this clone was seen once. The genes are TRBV23-1 and TRBJ1-5; D is undetermined. TRBV23-1 is annotated as an ORF whose role is uncertain. V was clipped by 0 bases and J by 0 bases, with 18 bases between them. CDR3 size: 19 residues. The CDR3 region has the DNA TGCGCCAGCAGTCAATCGGTCCTTCTGACGGCTCCTAGCAATCAGCCCCAGCATTTT. It encodes CASSQSVLLTAPSNQPQHF.

The chain carries TRBV6-5 and TRBJ1-1, with 7 positions matching TRBD1. The germline V gene has CDR1 MNHEY and CDR2 SVGAGI. The CDR3 extends over 15 amino acids. The V gene end was trimmed by 8 bases and the J gene end by 0 bases; junction bases not matched to a gene: 9. The DNA of the CDR3 is TGTGCCAGCCGGGCCGGGACAGCGATGAACACTGAAGCTTTCTTT. This codes for CASRAGTAMNTEAFF.

Here the CDR3 DNA reads TGCGCCAGCAGCCAGCTAGCGGGGGGCGTCGATGAGCAGTTCTTC. Its protein is CASSQLAGGVDEQFF. The rearrangement links TRBV5-1 to TRBJ2-1, with TRBD2 matching 11 bases. The germline gives CDR1 SGHRS, CDR2 YFSETQ. The CDR3 is 15 amino acids. Trimming removed 4 bases from V and 8 bases from J; junction bases left unmatched: 8.

The rearrangement uses TRBV3-1 (or the pseudogene TRBV3-2) and TRBJ1-6; TRBD1 might be the D (5 bases). Germline V gene sequence: CDR1 LGHDT, CDR2 YNNKEL (reference sequence). Between the trimmed V and J ends, which lost 2 bases and 3 bases, there was a span of 8 bases. The length of the CDR3 is 15 residues. The chain's CDR3 is CASSQRGDYNSPLHF. Written as DNA, the CDR3 is TGTGCCAGCAGCCAAAGAGGGGACTATAATTCACCCCTCCACTTT.

As concerns this clone: One junction end does not reproduce the germline sequence, and a read error may be involved. The V and J genes are TRBV7-7 and TRBJ2-2; D might be TRBD1 (6 bases). The CDR3 consists of 18 residues. CDR1 and CDR2 (germline): SSHAT, FNYEAQ (reference sequence). The CDR3 DNA reads TGTGCTAGCAGCTTAGCGAGCAGGGGCCGAATTGACACCGGGGAGCTGTTTTTT. Its translation: CASSLASRGRIDTGELFF.

This clone was detected once. This chain connects TRBV19 to TRBJ2-1, with TRBD1 identical over 11 bases. J was trimmed by 4 bases and V by 7 bases; bases with no gene match: 15. The CDR3 loop spans 18 amino acids. Germline CDR1 is LNHDA and CDR2 is SQIVND (reference sequence). The CDR3 here is CASTGQGATLADYNEQFF. The CDR3, as DNA: TGTGCCAGTACCGGACAGGGGGCGACTCTAGCGGATTACAATGAGCAGTTCTTC.

The V call is TRBV3-1 (or the pseudogene TRBV3-2), the J call TRBJ2-2; D gene ambiguous. The CDR3 contains 17 residues. Trimming pared 3 bases from V and 4 bases from J, leaving 18 bases between. CDR1 is LGHDT, CDR2 YNNKEL, per germline (reference sequence). DNA of the CDR3: TGTGCCAGCAGCCACTACCGAACGGTGGTCGGCACCGGGGAGCTGTTTTTT. Its translation is CASSHYRTVVGTGELFF.

The chain joins TRBV30 to TRBJ2-2; TRBD1 matches at 9 bases. There are 14 residues in the CDR3. V lost 0 bases and J lost 7; bases outside the gene matches: 3. Germline CDR1 is GTSNPN and CDR2 is SVGIG (reference sequence). Written as DNA, the CDR3 is TGTGCCTGGAGTGTAGGGACAGGGAACGGGGAGCTGTTTTTT. It encodes CAWSVGTGNGELFF.